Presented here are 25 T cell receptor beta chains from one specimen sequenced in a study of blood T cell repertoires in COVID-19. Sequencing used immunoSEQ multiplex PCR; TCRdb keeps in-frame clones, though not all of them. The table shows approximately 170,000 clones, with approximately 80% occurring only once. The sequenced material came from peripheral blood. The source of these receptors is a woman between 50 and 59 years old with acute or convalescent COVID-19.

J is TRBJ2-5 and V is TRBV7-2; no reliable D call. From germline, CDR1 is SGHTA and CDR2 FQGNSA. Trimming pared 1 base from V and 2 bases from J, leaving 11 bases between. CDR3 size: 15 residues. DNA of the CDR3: TGTGCCAGCAGCTTAGGCGGCCGCCCGCAAGAGACCCAGTACTTC. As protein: CASSLGGRPQETQYF.

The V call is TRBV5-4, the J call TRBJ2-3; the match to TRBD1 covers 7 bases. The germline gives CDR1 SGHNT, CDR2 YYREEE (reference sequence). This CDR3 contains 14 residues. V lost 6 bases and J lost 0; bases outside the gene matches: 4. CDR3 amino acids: CASTPDRSTDTQYF. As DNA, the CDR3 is TGTGCCAGCACCCCGGACAGGAGCACAGATACGCAGTATTTT.

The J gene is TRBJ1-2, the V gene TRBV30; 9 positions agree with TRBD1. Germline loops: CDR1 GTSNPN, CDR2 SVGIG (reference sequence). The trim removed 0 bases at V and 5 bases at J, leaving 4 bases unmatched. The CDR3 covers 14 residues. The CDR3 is CAWSVQGAWYGYTF. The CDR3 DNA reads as TGTGCCTGGAGTGTACAGGGGGCATGGTATGGCTACACCTTC.

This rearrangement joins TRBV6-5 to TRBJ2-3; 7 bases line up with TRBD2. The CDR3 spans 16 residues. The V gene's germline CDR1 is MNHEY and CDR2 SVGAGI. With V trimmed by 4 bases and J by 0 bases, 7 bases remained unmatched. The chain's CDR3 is CASSLGGLGSTDTQYF. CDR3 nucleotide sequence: TGTGCCAGCAGTTTGGGAGGACTAGGGAGCACAGATACGCAGTATTTT.

The CDR3 nucleotides read TGTGCCAGCAGCCCACCGGGACTCTTATCCTACGAGCAGTACTTC. This sequence encodes CASSPPGLLSYEQYF. This chain connects TRBV5-8 to TRBJ2-7, with a weak D call TRBD2 (6 bases). The CDR3 is 15 residues long. The germline gives CDR1 SGHTS, CDR2 YDEGEE. V was trimmed by 4 bases and J by 1 base, leaving 15 bases between them.

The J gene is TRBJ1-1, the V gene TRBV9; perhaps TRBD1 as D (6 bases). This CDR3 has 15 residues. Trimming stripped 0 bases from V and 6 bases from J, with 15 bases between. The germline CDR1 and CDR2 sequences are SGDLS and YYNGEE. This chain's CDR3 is CASSVDTGLIPEAFF. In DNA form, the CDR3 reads TGTGCCAGCAGCGTAGATACAGGGTTGATCCCTGAAGCTTTCTTT.

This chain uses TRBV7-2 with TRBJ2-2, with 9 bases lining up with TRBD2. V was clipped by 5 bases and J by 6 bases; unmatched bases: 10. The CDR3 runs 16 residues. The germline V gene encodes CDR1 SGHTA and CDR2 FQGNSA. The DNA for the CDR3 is TGTGCCAGCAGCCCAGCAACCAGCGGGAGGCCCGGGGAGCTGTTTTTT. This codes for CASSPATSGRPGELFF.

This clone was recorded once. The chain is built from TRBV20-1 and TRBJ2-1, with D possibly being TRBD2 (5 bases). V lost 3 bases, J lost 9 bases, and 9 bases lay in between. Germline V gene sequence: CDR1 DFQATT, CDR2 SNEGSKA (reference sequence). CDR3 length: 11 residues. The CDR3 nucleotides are TGCAGTGCTAGGGGAGCGATTGAGCAGTTCTTC. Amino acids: CSARGAIEQFF.

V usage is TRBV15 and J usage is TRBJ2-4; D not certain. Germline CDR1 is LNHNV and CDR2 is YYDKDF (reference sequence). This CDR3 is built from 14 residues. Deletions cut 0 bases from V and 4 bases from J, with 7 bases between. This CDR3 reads CATSRETVKNIQYF. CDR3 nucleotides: TGTGCCACCAGCAGAGAAACAGTAAAAAACATTCAGTACTTC.

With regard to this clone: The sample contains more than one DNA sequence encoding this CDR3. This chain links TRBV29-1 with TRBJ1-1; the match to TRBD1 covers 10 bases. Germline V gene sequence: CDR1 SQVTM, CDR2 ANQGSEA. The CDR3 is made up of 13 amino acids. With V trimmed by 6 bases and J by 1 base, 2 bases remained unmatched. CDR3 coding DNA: TGCAGCGTAGGACAGGGGGGGAACACTGAAGCTTTCTTT. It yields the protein CSVGQGGNTEAFF.

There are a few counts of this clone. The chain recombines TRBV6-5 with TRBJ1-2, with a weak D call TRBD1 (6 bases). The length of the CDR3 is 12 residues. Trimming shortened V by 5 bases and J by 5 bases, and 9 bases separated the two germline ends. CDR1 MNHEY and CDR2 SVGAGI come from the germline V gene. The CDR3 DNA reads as TGTGCCAGCAGTCCCGGGACATATGGCTACACCTTC. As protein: CASSPGTYGYTF.

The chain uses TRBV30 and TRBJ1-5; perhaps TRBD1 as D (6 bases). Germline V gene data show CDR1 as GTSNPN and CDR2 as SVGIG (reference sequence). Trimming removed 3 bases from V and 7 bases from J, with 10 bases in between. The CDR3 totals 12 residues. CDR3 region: CAWSRGRQPQHF. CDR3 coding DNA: TGTGCCTGGAGCAGGGGTAGACAGCCCCAGCATTTT. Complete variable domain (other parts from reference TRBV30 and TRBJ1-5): SQTIHQWPATLVQPVGSPLSLECTVEGTSNPNLYWYRQAAGRGLQLLFYSVGIGQISSEVPQNLSASRPQDRQFILSSKKLLLSDSGFYLCAWSRGRQPQHFGDGTRLSIL.

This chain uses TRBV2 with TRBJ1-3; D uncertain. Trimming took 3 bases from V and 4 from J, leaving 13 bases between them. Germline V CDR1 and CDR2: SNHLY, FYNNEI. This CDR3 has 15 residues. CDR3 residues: CASSDAAGRGNTIYF. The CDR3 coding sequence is TGTGCCAGCAGTGATGCGGCCGGTAGGGGAAACACCATATATTTT.

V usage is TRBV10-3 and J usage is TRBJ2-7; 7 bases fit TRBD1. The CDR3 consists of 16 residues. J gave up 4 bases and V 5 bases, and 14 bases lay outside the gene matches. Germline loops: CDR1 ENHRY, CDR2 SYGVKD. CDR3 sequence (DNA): TGTGCCATCAGTTTCAGGACAGGCGAGAACAAATACGAGCAGTACTTC. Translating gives CAISFRTGENKYEQYF.

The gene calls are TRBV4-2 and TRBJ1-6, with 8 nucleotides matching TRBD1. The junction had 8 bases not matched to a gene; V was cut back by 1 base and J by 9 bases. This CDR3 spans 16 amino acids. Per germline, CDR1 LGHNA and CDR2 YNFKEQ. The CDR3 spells CASSQGSDRVGSPLHF. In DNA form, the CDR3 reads TGTGCCAGCAGCCAAGGATCGGACAGGGTTGGTTCACCCCTCCACTTT.

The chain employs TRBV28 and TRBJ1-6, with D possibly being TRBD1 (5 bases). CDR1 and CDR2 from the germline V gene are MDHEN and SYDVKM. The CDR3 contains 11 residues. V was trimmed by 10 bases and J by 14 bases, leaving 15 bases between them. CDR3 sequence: CAIRGNWALHF. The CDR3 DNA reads TGTGCCATTAGGGGAAATTGGGCCCTCCACTTT. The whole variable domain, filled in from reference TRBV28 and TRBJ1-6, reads DVKVTQSSRYLVKRTGEKVFLECVQDMDHENMFWYRQDPGLGLRLIYFSYDVKMKEKGDIPEGYSVSREKKERFSLILESASTNQTSMYLCAIRGNWALHFGNGTRLTVT.

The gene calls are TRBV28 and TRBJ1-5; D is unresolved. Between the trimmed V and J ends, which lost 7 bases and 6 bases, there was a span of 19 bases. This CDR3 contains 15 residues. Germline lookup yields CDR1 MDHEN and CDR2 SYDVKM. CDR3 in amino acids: CASIRSLRSGQPQHF. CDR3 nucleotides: TGTGCCAGCATTCGCTCGCTCCGGTCAGGTCAGCCCCAGCATTTT.

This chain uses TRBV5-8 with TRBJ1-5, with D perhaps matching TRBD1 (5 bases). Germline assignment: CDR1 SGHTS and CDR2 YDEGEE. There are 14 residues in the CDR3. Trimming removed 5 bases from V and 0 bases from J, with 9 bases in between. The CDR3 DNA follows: TGTGCCAGCAGTCGACAGTATAGCAATCAGCCCCAGCATTTT. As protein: CASSRQYSNQPQHF.

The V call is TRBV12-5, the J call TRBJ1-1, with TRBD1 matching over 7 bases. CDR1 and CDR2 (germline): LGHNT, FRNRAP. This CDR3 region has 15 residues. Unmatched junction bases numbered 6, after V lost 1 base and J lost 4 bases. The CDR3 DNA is TGTGCTAGTGGTTTGGCCACAGCAGGGGGCACTGAAGCTTTCTTT. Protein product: CASGLATAGGTEAFF.

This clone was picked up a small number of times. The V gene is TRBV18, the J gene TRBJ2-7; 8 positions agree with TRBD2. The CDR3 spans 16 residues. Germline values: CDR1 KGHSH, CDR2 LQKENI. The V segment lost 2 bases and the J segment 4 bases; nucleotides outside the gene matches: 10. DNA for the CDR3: TGTGCCAGCTCACCAAAAAATAGCGGGAAAACTTACGAGCAGTACTTC. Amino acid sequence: CASSPKNSGKTYEQYF.

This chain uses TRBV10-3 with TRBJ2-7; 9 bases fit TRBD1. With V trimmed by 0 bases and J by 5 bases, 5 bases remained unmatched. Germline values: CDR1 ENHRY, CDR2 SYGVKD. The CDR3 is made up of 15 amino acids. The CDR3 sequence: CAISESKQGANEQYF. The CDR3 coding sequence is TGTGCCATCAGTGAGTCGAAACAGGGGGCTAACGAGCAGTACTTC.

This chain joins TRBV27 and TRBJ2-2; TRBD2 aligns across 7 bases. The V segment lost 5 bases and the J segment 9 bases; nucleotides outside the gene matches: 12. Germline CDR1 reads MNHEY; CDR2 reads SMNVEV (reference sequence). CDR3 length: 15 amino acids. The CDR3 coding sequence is TGTGCCAGCAGTCTCGGCTGGGAGGGCCTCCGGGAGCTGTTTTTT. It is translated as CASSLGWEGLRELFF.

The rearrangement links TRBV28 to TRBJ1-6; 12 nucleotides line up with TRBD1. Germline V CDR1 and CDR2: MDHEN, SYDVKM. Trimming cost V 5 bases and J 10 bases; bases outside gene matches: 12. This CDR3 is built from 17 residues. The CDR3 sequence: CASSGRDRGLVGSPLHF. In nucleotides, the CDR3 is TGTGCCAGCAGTGGACGGGACAGGGGGCTCGTCGGCTCACCCCTCCACTTT.

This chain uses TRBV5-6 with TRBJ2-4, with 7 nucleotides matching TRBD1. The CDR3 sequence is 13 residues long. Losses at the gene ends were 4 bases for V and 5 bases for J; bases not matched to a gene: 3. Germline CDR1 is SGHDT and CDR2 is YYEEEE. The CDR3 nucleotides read TGTGCCAGCAGCCCCGGGACAGAAAACATTCAGTACTTC. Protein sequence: CASSPGTENIQYF. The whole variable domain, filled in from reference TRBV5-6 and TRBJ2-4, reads DAGVTQSPTHLIKTRGQQVTLRCSPKSGHDTVSWYQQALGQGPQFIFQYYEEEERQRGNFPDRFSGHQFPNYSSELNVNALLLGDSALYLCASSPGTENIQYFGAGTRLSVL.

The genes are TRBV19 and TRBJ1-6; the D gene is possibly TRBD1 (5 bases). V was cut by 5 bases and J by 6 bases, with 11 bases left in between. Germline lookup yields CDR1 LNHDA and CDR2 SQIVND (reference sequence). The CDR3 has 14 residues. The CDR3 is CASSWVQVNSPLHF. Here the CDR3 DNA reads TGTGCCAGTAGTTGGGTACAGGTTAATTCACCCCTCCACTTT.